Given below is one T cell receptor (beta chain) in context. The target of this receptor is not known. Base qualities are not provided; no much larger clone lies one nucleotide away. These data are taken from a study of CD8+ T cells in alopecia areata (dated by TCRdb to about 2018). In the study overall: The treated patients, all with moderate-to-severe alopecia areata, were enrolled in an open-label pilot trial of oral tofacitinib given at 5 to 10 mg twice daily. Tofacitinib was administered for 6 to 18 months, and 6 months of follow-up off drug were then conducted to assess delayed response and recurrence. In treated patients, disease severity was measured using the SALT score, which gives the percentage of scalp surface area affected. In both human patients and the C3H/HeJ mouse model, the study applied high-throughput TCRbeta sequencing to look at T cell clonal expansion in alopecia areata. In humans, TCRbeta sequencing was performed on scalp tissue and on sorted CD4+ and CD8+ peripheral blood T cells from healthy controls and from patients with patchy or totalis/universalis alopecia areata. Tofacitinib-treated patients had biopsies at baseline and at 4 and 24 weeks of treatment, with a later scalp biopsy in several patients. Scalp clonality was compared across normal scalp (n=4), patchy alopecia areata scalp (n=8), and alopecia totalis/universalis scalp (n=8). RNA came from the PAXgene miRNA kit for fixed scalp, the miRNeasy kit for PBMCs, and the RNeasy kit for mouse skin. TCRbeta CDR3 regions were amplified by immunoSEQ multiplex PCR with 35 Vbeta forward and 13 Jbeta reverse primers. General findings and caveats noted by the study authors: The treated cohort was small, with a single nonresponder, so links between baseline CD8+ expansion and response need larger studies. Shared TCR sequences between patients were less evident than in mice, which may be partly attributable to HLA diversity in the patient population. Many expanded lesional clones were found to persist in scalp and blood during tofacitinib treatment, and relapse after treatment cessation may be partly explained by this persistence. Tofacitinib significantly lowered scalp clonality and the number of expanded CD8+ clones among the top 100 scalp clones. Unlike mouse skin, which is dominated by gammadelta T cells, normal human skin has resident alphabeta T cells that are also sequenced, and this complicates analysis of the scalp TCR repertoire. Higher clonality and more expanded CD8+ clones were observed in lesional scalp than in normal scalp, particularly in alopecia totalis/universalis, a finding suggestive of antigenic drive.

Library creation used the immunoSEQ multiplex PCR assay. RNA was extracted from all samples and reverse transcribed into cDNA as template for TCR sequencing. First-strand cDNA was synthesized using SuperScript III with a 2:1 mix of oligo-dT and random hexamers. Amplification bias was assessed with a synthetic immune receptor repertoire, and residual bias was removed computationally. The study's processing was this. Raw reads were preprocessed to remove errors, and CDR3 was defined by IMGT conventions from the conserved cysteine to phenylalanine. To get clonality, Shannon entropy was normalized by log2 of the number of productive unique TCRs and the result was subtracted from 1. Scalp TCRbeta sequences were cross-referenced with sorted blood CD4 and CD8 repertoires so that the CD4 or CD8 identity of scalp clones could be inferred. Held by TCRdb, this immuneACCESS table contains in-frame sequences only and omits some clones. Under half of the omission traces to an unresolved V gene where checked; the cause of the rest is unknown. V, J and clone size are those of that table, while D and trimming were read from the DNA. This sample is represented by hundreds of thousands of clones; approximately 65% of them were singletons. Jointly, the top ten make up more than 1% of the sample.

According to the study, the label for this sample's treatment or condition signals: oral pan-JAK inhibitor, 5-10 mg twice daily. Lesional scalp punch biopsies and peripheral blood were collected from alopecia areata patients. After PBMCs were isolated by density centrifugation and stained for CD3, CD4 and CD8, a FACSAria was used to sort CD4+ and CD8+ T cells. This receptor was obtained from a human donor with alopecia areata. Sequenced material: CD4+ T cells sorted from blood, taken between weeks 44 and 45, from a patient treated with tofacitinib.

CDR3 region: CASSLAPGAEKLFF. The base sequence is TGCGCCAGCAGCTTGGCCCCGGGCGCGGAAAAACTGTTTTTT. The rearrangement joined TRBV5-1 to TRBJ1-4; confidence is insufficient to name the D gene. Counted from cysteine to phenylalanine, this CDR3 has 14 amino acids. CDR3 DNA is the only sequence kept; it has 42 bases, read in frame from the first base. Via the germline V gene, CDR1 is SGHRS and CDR2 YFSETQ. The junction carries 11 bases between V and J, which are trimmed by 0 bases and 8 bases respectively. Extended through the reference TRBV5-1 and TRBJ1-4 proteins, this CDR3 yields the full variable domain: KAGVTQTPRYLIKTRGQQVTLSCSPISGHRSVSWYQQTPGQGLQFLFEYFSETQRNKGNFPGRFSGRQFSNSRSEMNVSTLELGDSALYLCASSLAPGAEKLFFGSGTQLSVL.